The rows below give T cell receptor beta chains drawn from one sample of a study of graft-versus-host responses after intestinal transplantation. Sequencing used immunoSEQ multiplex PCR; TCRdb keeps in-frame clones, though not all of them. The sample consists of tens of thousands of clones, about 92% of them appearing once. This material consisted of PBMCs, taken about 65 days after intestinal transplant. All receptors come from a human patient who received an intestinal transplant, so some T cells may come from the graft donor. CDR3s include the opening cysteine and the closing phenylalanine or tryptophan. Each record gives: CDR3 length, D gene, J gene, clone size, V gene, CDR3 DNA, CDR3 protein. A D gene is named only where the DNA matches it firmly. Where a row states a size, it is once, few, many or the class of an expanded clone; other rows omit it.

len: 16
d_gene: .
j_gene: TRBJ2-6
abundance: .
v_gene: TRBV5-1
CDR3nt: TGCGCCAGCAGCTTCGCAGGTAGCTCTGGGGCCAACGTCCTGACTTTC
CDR3aa: CASSFAGSSGANVLTF

len: 13
d_gene: .
j_gene: TRBJ2-1
abundance: .
v_gene: TRBV27
CDR3nt: TGTGCCAGCTCAACGGTCTCCTACAATGAGCAGTTCTTC
CDR3aa: CASSTVSYNEQFF

len: 16
d_gene: TRBD2
j_gene: TRBJ2-3
abundance: .
v_gene: TRBV5-6
CDR3nt: TGTGCCAGCAGTCAACTAGCTAGCGGCAGCACAGATACGCAGTATTTT
CDR3aa: CASSQLASGSTDTQYF

len: 18
d_gene: TRBD1
j_gene: TRBJ2-7
abundance: once
v_gene: TRBV11-2
CDR3nt: TGTGCCAGCAGCTCCAAATACATAAACAGGGGTTCTCTTTGGGAGCAGTACTTC
CDR3aa: CASSSKYINRGSLWEQYF

len: 14
d_gene: .
j_gene: TRBJ2-7
abundance: .
v_gene: TRBV28
CDR3nt: TGTGCCAGCAGTTTAAGGGCCCCCTTAGCCGAGCAGTACTTC
CDR3aa: CASSLRAPLAEQYF

len: 17
d_gene: TRBD1
j_gene: TRBJ2-2
abundance: .
v_gene: TRBV28
CDR3nt: TGTGCCAGCAGTTGGTCAACAGGGGCGGCGAACACCGGGGAGCTGTTTTTT
CDR3aa: CASSWSTGAANTGELFF

len: 12
d_gene: TRBD1
j_gene: TRBJ1-2
abundance: once
v_gene: TRBV6-5
CDR3nt: TGTGCCAGCAGTTTTAGAGACAGGGACTACACCTTC
CDR3aa: CASSFRDRDYTF

len: 18
d_gene: .
j_gene: TRBJ2-7
abundance: .
v_gene: TRBV7-2
CDR3nt: TGTGCCAGCAGCTGGATCGGATCTACCTGGGGTCTTTCCTACGAGCAGTACTTC
CDR3aa: CASSWIGSTWGLSYEQYF

len: 11
d_gene: .
j_gene: TRBJ1-1
abundance: .
v_gene: TRBV6-5
CDR3nt: TGTGCCAGCATTAGAGCTGCTGAAGCTTTCTTT
CDR3aa: CASIRAAEAFF

len: 19
d_gene: TRBD2
j_gene: TRBJ2-3
abundance: .
v_gene: TRBV5-4
CDR3nt: TGTGCCAGCAGCTTGGGGGCTAGCGGGAGGGCCCATCAGACAGATACGCAGTATTTT
CDR3aa: CASSLGASGRAHQTDTQYF

len: 14
d_gene: .
j_gene: TRBJ1-1
abundance: .
v_gene: TRBV6-1
CDR3nt: TGTGCCAGCAGCTACACAGGGATGAACACTGAAGCTTTCTTT
CDR3aa: CASSYTGMNTEAFF

len: 15
d_gene: .
j_gene: TRBJ1-2
abundance: .
v_gene: TRBV4-1
CDR3nt: TGCGCCAGCAGCCAGTGGACCGGACACAGAGATGGCTACACCTTC
CDR3aa: CASSQWTGHRDGYTF

len: 14
d_gene: .
j_gene: TRBJ1-4
abundance: .
v_gene: TRBV7-9
CDR3nt: TGTGCCAGCAGCTTAACGGGGGGGAGTGAAAAACTGTTTTTT
CDR3aa: CASSLTGGSEKLFF

len: 12
d_gene: .
j_gene: TRBJ2-5
abundance: .
v_gene: TRBV25-1
CDR3nt: TGTGCCAGCAGTGAGCGGAAAGAGACCCAGTACTTC
CDR3aa: CASSERKETQYF

len: 15
d_gene: TRBD1
j_gene: TRBJ1-2
abundance: .
v_gene: TRBV30
CDR3nt: TGTGCCTGGAGTTTCACCGGGACAGGGCTGGATGGCTACACCTTC
CDR3aa: CAWSFTGTGLDGYTF

len: 17
d_gene: .
j_gene: TRBJ1-5
abundance: .
v_gene: TRBV4-1
CDR3nt: TGCGCCAGCAGCCAAGATCCCCCAGGGAGAAGCAATCAGCCCCAGCATTTT
CDR3aa: CASSQDPPGRSNQPQHF

len: 15
d_gene: .
j_gene: TRBJ1-1
abundance: .
v_gene: TRBV7-9
CDR3nt: TGTGCCAGCAGCTTAGAGGACTTCGTGGCCACTGAAGCTTTCTTT
CDR3aa: CASSLEDFVATEAFF

len: 15
d_gene: TRBD2
j_gene: TRBJ2-7
abundance: .
v_gene: TRBV7-6
CDR3nt: TGTGCCAGCAGCCAACTAGCGGGATGGAACTACGAGCAGTACTTC
CDR3aa: CASSQLAGWNYEQYF

len: 17
d_gene: TRBD1
j_gene: TRBJ2-3
abundance: .
v_gene: TRBV2
CDR3nt: TGTGCCAGCAGTGAAAGCGGCAGGGGGAGTATCGGGGATACGCAGTATTTT
CDR3aa: CASSESGRGSIGDTQYF

len: 19
d_gene: .
j_gene: TRBJ1-4
abundance: .
v_gene: TRBV19
CDR3nt: TGTGCCAGTAGCATGGTATGGGTAGGGGGAAACGCAACTAATGAAAAACTGTTTTTT
CDR3aa: CASSMVWVGGNATNEKLFF

len: 15
d_gene: TRBD2
j_gene: TRBJ2-1
abundance: .
v_gene: TRBV19
CDR3nt: TGTGCCAGTAGAGCGATAGCGGGAGGTAACAATGAGCAGTTCTTC
CDR3aa: CASRAIAGGNNEQFF

len: 17
d_gene: .
j_gene: TRBJ2-3
abundance: once
v_gene: TRBV5-1
CDR3nt: TGCGCCAGCAGCCCTGGGGGCCTAGCGACTAGCACAGATACGCAGTATTTT
CDR3aa: CASSPGGLATSTDTQYF

len: 13
d_gene: .
j_gene: TRBJ2-5
abundance: once
v_gene: TRBV2
CDR3nt: TGTGCCAGCAGTCCCATCGATGAAGAGACCCAGTACTTC
CDR3aa: CASSPIDEETQYF

len: 16
d_gene: .
j_gene: TRBJ2-5
abundance: .
v_gene: TRBV13
CDR3nt: TGTGCCAGCAGCCTAATCCGGGACACCGGGGGGGAGACCCAGTACTTC
CDR3aa: CASSLIRDTGGETQYF

len: 15
d_gene: TRBD2
j_gene: TRBJ2-3
abundance: .
v_gene: TRBV29-1
CDR3nt: TGCAGCCTAACGAAAGCGGGGGCCATTACAGATACGCAGTATTTT
CDR3aa: CSLTKAGAITDTQYF

len: 15
d_gene: .
j_gene: TRBJ1-2
abundance: .
v_gene: TRBV21-1
CDR3nt: TGTGCCAGCAGCAAAGATTGGGGAGACTTTGAGGGCTACACCTTC
CDR3aa: CASSKDWGDFEGYTF

len: 15
d_gene: .
j_gene: TRBJ1-6
abundance: .
v_gene: TRBV4-1
CDR3nt: TGCGCCAGCAGCTTAGGGTGGGCCTATAATTCACCCCTCCACTTT
CDR3aa: CASSLGWAYNSPLHF

len: 19
d_gene: TRBD2
j_gene: TRBJ2-4
abundance: .
v_gene: TRBV7-2
CDR3nt: TGTGCCAGCAGCATAAGGGGAGTCGGGACTAGCGGGAGCCAAAACATTCAGTACTTC
CDR3aa: CASSIRGVGTSGSQNIQYF

len: 14
d_gene: .
j_gene: TRBJ2-4
abundance: .
v_gene: TRBV13
CDR3nt: TGTGCCAGCAGCACTCGGACGGGCAAAAACATTCAGTACTTC
CDR3aa: CASSTRTGKNIQYF

len: 16
d_gene: .
j_gene: TRBJ2-5
abundance: .
v_gene: TRBV4-1
CDR3nt: TGCGCCAGCAGCCAAGAAGGAGGGGCATCCCAAGAGACCCAGTACTTC
CDR3aa: CASSQEGGASQETQYF

len: 12
d_gene: TRBD1
j_gene: TRBJ2-1
abundance: .
v_gene: TRBV30
CDR3nt: TGTGCCTGGAGTGTAGGCCCGGGACAGGCTCTCTTC
CDR3aa: CAWSVGPGQALF

len: 12
d_gene: .
j_gene: TRBJ1-2
abundance: .
v_gene: TRBV4-1
CDR3nt: TGCGCCAGCAGCCTCGAGGGGTTCGGCTACACCTTC
CDR3aa: CASSLEGFGYTF

len: 18
d_gene: TRBD2
j_gene: TRBJ2-3
abundance: .
v_gene: TRBV7-2
CDR3nt: TGTGCCAGCAGCTCCCACTTCCTAGCGGAAACTAGCACAGATACGCAGTATTTT
CDR3aa: CASSSHFLAETSTDTQYF

len: 15
d_gene: TRBD2
j_gene: TRBJ2-7
abundance: once
v_gene: TRBV7-9
CDR3nt: TGTGCCAGCAGCCCAGGGACTAGCGGGAGTTACGAGCAGTACTTC
CDR3aa: CASSPGTSGSYEQYF

len: 15
d_gene: .
j_gene: TRBJ2-7
abundance: .
v_gene: TRBV2
CDR3nt: TGTGCCAGCACAACGACCGGGGGTTACCCCGCGGAGCAGTACTTC
CDR3aa: CASTTTGGYPAEQYF

len: 15
d_gene: .
j_gene: TRBJ2-3
abundance: .
v_gene: TRBV5-1
CDR3nt: TGCGCCAGCAGCTTGGGAGTCGGCGGAACAGATACGCAGTATTTT
CDR3aa: CASSLGVGGTDTQYF

len: 19
d_gene: TRBD1
j_gene: TRBJ1-6
abundance: .
v_gene: TRBV30
CDR3nt: TGTGCCTGGGACAGGGACTCGATTAATTCGCTGTCGGTTAATTCACCCCTCCACTTT
CDR3aa: CAWDRDSINSLSVNSPLHF

len: 19
d_gene: TRBD2
j_gene: TRBJ2-1
abundance: few
v_gene: TRBV11-1
CDR3nt: TGTGCCAGCAGCTTAGATTCCAGGGTACTAGCGGTTCCCTACAATGAGCAGTTCTTC
CDR3aa: CASSLDSRVLAVPYNEQFF

len: 13
d_gene: TRBD1
j_gene: TRBJ2-7
abundance: .
v_gene: TRBV19
CDR3nt: TGTGCCAGTAGTGCGACAGGGGGCTACGAGCAGTACTTC
CDR3aa: CASSATGGYEQYF

len: 15
d_gene: .
j_gene: TRBJ2-7
abundance: .
v_gene: TRBV10-1
CDR3nt: TGCGCCAGCAGCCGGGTCAGGAACGGCACCTACGAGCAGTACTTC
CDR3aa: CASSRVRNGTYEQYF

len: 16
d_gene: .
j_gene: TRBJ1-3
abundance: .
v_gene: TRBV5-5
CDR3nt: TGTGCCAGCAGCTTGATAACGGCAAGCTCTGGAAACACCATATATTTT
CDR3aa: CASSLITASSGNTIYF

len: 16
d_gene: .
j_gene: TRBJ2-3
abundance: .
v_gene: TRBV10-3
CDR3nt: TGTGCCATCAGTGAATTATGGGACTGGAGCACAGATACGCAGTATTTT
CDR3aa: CAISELWDWSTDTQYF

len: 14
d_gene: .
j_gene: TRBJ2-2
abundance: .
v_gene: TRBV27
CDR3nt: TGTGCCAGCAGTTTAAGCCAGACCGGCGGGGAGCTGTTTTTT
CDR3aa: CASSLSQTGGELFF

len: 14
d_gene: TRBD2
j_gene: TRBJ2-3
abundance: .
v_gene: TRBV7-3
CDR3nt: TGTGCCAGCAGCGGTAGCGGGGGCCCAGATACGCAGTATTTT
CDR3aa: CASSGSGGPDTQYF

len: 15
d_gene: TRBD1
j_gene: TRBJ2-7
abundance: .
v_gene: TRBV5-1
CDR3nt: TGCGCCAGCAGCCTGTGGACAGGCCCAACCTACGAGCAGTACTTC
CDR3aa: CASSLWTGPTYEQYF

len: 14
d_gene: .
j_gene: TRBJ1-2
abundance: .
v_gene: TRBV21-1
CDR3nt: TGTGCCAGCAGCAAACGATGGGGAGGAAATGGCTACACCTTC
CDR3aa: CASSKRWGGNGYTF

len: 15
d_gene: .
j_gene: TRBJ2-3
abundance: once
v_gene: TRBV10-2
CDR3nt: TGCGCCAGCAGTGAGTCAAGAGGGAGCACAGATACGCAGTATTTT
CDR3aa: CASSESRGSTDTQYF

len: 17
d_gene: TRBD2
j_gene: TRBJ2-7
abundance: .
v_gene: TRBV5-1
CDR3nt: TGCGCCAGCAGCTTGGGGGTAGCGGGAGGCCCGTCCTACGAGCAGTACTTC
CDR3aa: CASSLGVAGGPSYEQYF

len: 13
d_gene: TRBD1
j_gene: TRBJ1-4
abundance: .
v_gene: TRBV29-1
CDR3nt: TGCAGCGTTGGGGACAGCCCTAATGAAAAACTGTTTTTT
CDR3aa: CSVGDSPNEKLFF

len: 13
d_gene: .
j_gene: TRBJ1-5
abundance: .
v_gene: TRBV5-1
CDR3nt: TGCGCCAGCAGCTTGGGTCCGGATCAGCCCCAGCATTTT
CDR3aa: CASSLGPDQPQHF

len: 16
d_gene: TRBD2
j_gene: TRBJ2-1
abundance: .
v_gene: TRBV29-1
CDR3nt: TGCAGCGTTCACCGTGGACTAGTCAAGAATGAGGGTGAGCAGTTCTTC
CDR3aa: CSVHRGLVKNEGEQFF

len: 13
d_gene: .
j_gene: TRBJ2-2
abundance: .
v_gene: TRBV10-1
CDR3nt: TGCGCCAGCAGTGACCCTCTATCCGGGGAGCTGTTTTTT
CDR3aa: CASSDPLSGELFF

len: 14
d_gene: .
j_gene: TRBJ1-2
abundance: .
v_gene: TRBV11-2
CDR3nt: TGTGCCAGCAGCTTACTCGTAGGGAAGAATGGCTACACCTTC
CDR3aa: CASSLLVGKNGYTF

len: 15
d_gene: TRBD2
j_gene: TRBJ2-1
abundance: .
v_gene: TRBV19
CDR3nt: TGTGCCAGTAGCGGGACTAGCGTCATGACCAATGAGCAGTTCTTC
CDR3aa: CASSGTSVMTNEQFF

len: 16
d_gene: TRBD1
j_gene: TRBJ1-2
abundance: .
v_gene: TRBV5-1
CDR3nt: TGCGCCAGCAGCTTGGTCCGGGACAGGGCTAACTATGGCTACACCTTC
CDR3aa: CASSLVRDRANYGYTF

len: 14
d_gene: TRBD1
j_gene: TRBJ1-6
abundance: .
v_gene: TRBV13
CDR3nt: TGTGCCAGCAGCTCTCGGACAGGGTCCTCACCCCTCCACTTT
CDR3aa: CASSSRTGSSPLHF

len: 13
d_gene: .
j_gene: TRBJ1-1
abundance: .
v_gene: TRBV5-6
CDR3nt: TGTGCCAGCACGCTCGGGGCAAACACTGAAGCTTTCTTT
CDR3aa: CASTLGANTEAFF

len: 13
d_gene: .
j_gene: TRBJ2-5
abundance: .
v_gene: TRBV13
CDR3nt: TGTGCCAGCAGCTCCCGGACCATAGAGACCCAGTACTTC
CDR3aa: CASSSRTIETQYF